These 7 T cell receptor beta chains originate from one sample sequenced in a study of OX40 agonist ivuxolimab in advanced cancers. TCRdb's copy holds only in-frame clones and misses some; the assay was immunoSEQ multiplex PCR. The profile shows 99,000 or so clones, 90% to 97% of them singletons. This material consisted of CD4+ or CD8+ T cells sorted from blood, taken in a trial of the OX40 agonist ivuxolimab. Receptor source: an adult with an advanced solid tumor such as melanoma, head and neck, liver or kidney cancer.

The V and J genes are TRBV4-3 and TRBJ1-6; 7 nucleotides line up with TRBD1. CDR3 size: 15 residues. V lost 3 bases, J lost 6 bases, and 5 bases stayed unmatched. The germline V gene encodes CDR1 LGHNA and CDR2 YSLEER. The CDR3 reads CASSQAGTANSPLHF. CDR3 nucleotide sequence: TGCGCCAGCAGCCAGGCCGGGACAGCTAATTCACCCCTCCACTTT.

This clone was found once. The chain combines TRBV6-1 with TRBJ1-2; the D gene is possibly TRBD1 (6 bases). In germline, CDR1 is MNHNS, CDR2 SASEGT. Trimming stripped 8 bases from V and 6 bases from J, with 7 bases between. The CDR3 runs to 10 residues. CDR3 in DNA: TGTGCCAGCTCAGGGGATGGCTACACCTTC. Its protein is CASSGDGYTF.

The CDR3 is CASSQDSGGSYEQYF. CDR3 in DNA: TGCGCCAGCAGCCAAGATTCAGGGGGTAGCTACGAGCAGTACTTC. The chain is built from TRBV4-1 and TRBJ2-7; 7 nucleotides line up with TRBD1. Germline V gives CDR1 MGHRA, CDR2 YSYEKL. This CDR3 spans 15 amino acids. Trimming removed 0 bases from V and 3 bases from J; junction bases left unmatched: 5.

The gene calls are TRBV5-4 and TRBJ2-3, with D unclear. V lost 4 bases and J 2 bases, leaving 11 bases between the germline ends. This CDR3 is 14 amino acids long. Germline V lookup: CDR1 SGHNT, CDR2 YYREEE (reference sequence). CDR3 nucleotide sequence: TGTGCCAGCAGCGACCGGGTGTTCACAGATACGCAGTATTTT. Its translation: CASSDRVFTDTQYF.

This clone was observed once. The CDR3 nucleotides read TGTGCCGCGTTTGCGGGCCACTCTGGGGCCAACGTCCTGACTTTC. This codes for CAAFAGHSGANVLTF. The chain combines TRBV6-1 with TRBJ2-6; D might be TRBD2 (5 bases). The CDR3 is 15 residues long. The V and J ends lost 11 bases and 0 bases respectively, with 14 bases between them. CDR1 is MNHNS, CDR2 SASEGT, per germline.

This chain joins TRBV19 and TRBJ1-1; D may be TRBD1 (5 bases). V lost 5 bases to trimming and J lost 6 bases, with 10 bases between them. The CDR3 consists of 12 residues. CDR1 is LNHDA, CDR2 SQIVND, per germline (reference sequence). In DNA form, the CDR3 reads TGTGCCAGTAGTCGGGGGAGGGCTGAAGCTTTCTTT. This translates into CASSRGRAEAFF.

This chain links TRBV28 with TRBJ2-7; 12 bases are a match to TRBD1. Germline V gene data show CDR1 as MDHEN and CDR2 as SYDVKM. The CDR3 length is 14 residues. V gave up 5 bases and J gave up 12 bases; unmatched junction bases: 11. CDR3 loop: CASSMTGTGGRMYF. CDR3 sequence (DNA): TGTGCCAGCAGTATGACCGGGACAGGGGGCCGAATGTACTTC.